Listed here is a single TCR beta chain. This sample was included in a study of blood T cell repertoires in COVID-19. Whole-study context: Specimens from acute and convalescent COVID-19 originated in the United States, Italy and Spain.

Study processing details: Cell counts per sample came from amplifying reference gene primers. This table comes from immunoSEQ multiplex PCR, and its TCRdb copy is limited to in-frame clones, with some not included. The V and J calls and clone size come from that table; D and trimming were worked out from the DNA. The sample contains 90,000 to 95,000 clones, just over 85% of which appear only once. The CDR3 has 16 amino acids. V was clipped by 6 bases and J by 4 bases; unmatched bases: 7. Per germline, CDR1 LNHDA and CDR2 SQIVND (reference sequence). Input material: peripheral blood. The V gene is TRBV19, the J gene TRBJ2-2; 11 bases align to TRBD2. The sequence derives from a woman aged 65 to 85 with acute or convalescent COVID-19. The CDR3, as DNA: TGTGCCAGTAGCGTAGCGGGAGGGCCGGGCACCGGGGAGCTGTTTTTT. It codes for CASSVAGGPGTGELFF.